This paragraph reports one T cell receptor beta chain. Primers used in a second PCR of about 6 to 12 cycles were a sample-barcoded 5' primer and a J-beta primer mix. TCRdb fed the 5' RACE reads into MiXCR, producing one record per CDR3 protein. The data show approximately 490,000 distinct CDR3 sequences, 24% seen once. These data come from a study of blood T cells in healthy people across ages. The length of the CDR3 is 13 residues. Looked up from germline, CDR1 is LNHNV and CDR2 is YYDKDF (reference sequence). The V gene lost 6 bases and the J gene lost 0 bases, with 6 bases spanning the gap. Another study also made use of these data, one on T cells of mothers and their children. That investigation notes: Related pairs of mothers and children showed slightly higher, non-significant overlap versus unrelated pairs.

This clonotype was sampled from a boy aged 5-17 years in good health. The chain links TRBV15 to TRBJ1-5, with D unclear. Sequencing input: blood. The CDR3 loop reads CATSVHSNQPQHF. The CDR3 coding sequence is TGTGCCACCAGTGTGCATAGCAATCAGCCCCAGCATTTT.